The rows below give T cell receptor beta chains drawn from one sample of a study of CD8 T cells in Susac syndrome. TCRdb ran MiXCR on the immunoSEQ multiplex PCR reads and lists one entry per CDR3 protein. Among 400,000 or so distinct CDR3 sequences, 85% were seen once, and the ten largest hold under 0.15%. What was sequenced was CD8+ T cells from PBMCs. The receptors were gathered from a human donor with multiple sclerosis. CDR3s include the opening cysteine and the closing phenylalanine or tryptophan. The D gene is left open where the match is weak. Size values are once, few and many counts, or a class for expanded clones, and some rows have none.

abundance,v_gene,d_gene,j_gene,CDR3aa,CDR3nt
NA,TRBV19,TRBD1,TRBJ1-1,CASSTSGTAYTEAFF,TGTGCCAGTAGTACCTCCGGGACAGCTTACACTGAAGCTTTCTTT
NA,TRBV15,NA,TRBJ2-3,CATSRDLAGSDTQYF,TGTGCCACCAGCAGAGATTTGGCAGGCTCAGATACGCAGTATTTT
NA,TRBV29-1,NA,TRBJ2-1,CSVAWGSTEQFF,TGCAGCGTTGCCTGGGGTAGCACTGAGCAGTTCTTC
NA,TRBV13,NA,TRBJ1-1,CASSGDGNEAFF,TGTGCCAGCAGCGGGGACGGTAATGAAGCTTTCTTT
NA,TRBV10-3,TRBD1,TRBJ1-4,CAISDRDRDHHEKLFF,TGTGCCATCAGTGACCGTGACAGGGATCATCATGAAAAACTGTTTTTT
NA,TRBV6-2/TRBV6-3,TRBD1,TRBJ2-7,CASQWGTGTYEQYF,TGTGCCAGCCAGTGGGGGACAGGAACCTACGAGCAGTACTTC
NA,TRBV25-1,NA,TRBJ1-5,CTSGTRGHQPQHF,TGTACCAGCGGTACGAGGGGTCATCAGCCCCAGCATTTT
once,TRBV11-3,NA,TRBJ1-2,CASSLAPPGSSSNYGYTF,TGTGCCAGCAGCTTAGCCCCCCCCGGATCGAGTTCTAACTATGGCTACACCTTC
NA,TRBV7-9,TRBD1,TRBJ1-2,CASSLTDREYDGYTF,TGTGCCAGCAGCCTTACGGACAGGGAATACGATGGCTACACCTTC
NA,TRBV29-1,NA,TRBJ2-7,CSVRSGDTYEQYF,TGCAGCGTTAGGTCAGGGGACACCTACGAGCAGTACTTC
NA,TRBV28,TRBD2,TRBJ2-3,CASSPWTRTDTQYF,TGTGCCAGCAGTCCTTGGACTAGAACAGATACGCAGTATTTT
NA,TRBV19,NA,TRBJ1-2,CASSMGRGYTF,TGTGCCAGTAGTATGGGGCGAGGCTACACCTTC
few,TRBV12-3/TRBV12-4,NA,TRBJ2-6,CASTYGANVLTF,TGTGCCAGCACCTATGGGGCCAACGTCCTGACTTTC
once,TRBV19,TRBD2,TRBJ2-7,CASSWTSGASYEQYF,TGTGCCAGTAGTTGGACTAGCGGGGCCTCCTACGAGCAGTACTTC
NA,TRBV5-6,NA,TRBJ2-7,CASSLRQAVYEQYF,TGTGCCAGCAGCTTGAGACAGGCTGTCTACGAGCAGTACTTC
once,TRBV27,NA,TRBJ2-1,CASSLQATDEQFF,TGTGCCAGCAGTTTACAAGCGACCGATGAGCAGTTCTTC
NA,TRBV20-1,NA,TRBJ2-5,CSASEGHQETQYF,TGCAGTGCTAGCGAGGGCCACCAAGAGACCCAGTACTTC
NA,TRBV6-5,NA,TRBJ1-1,CASSYTGIYDTEAFF,TGTGCCAGCAGTTACACAGGCATCTATGACACTGAAGCTTTCTTT
NA,TRBV10-1,NA,TRBJ2-2,CASSDGREVNTGELFF,TGCGCCAGCAGTGACGGCAGGGAGGTAAACACCGGGGAGCTGTTTTTT
NA,TRBV3-1,NA,TRBJ2-7,CASSQDFPGPSYEQYF,TGTGCCAGCAGCCAAGATTTTCCCGGACCCTCCTACGAGCAGTACTTC
NA,TRBV29-1,NA,TRBJ2-4,CSVDLGGDIQYF,TGCAGCGTTGATCTGGGTGGAGACATTCAGTACTTC
NA,TRBV27,TRBD2,TRBJ2-1,CASSLYSGGSYNEQFF,TGTGCCAGCAGTTTATACTCGGGAGGGTCCTACAATGAGCAGTTCTTC
once,TRBV5-1,NA,TRBJ1-2,CASSLGTIRGYGYTF,TGCGCCAGCAGCTTGGGAACTATTCGGGGTTATGGCTACACCTTC
NA,TRBV11-2,NA,TRBJ2-1,CASSLMTGDSYNEQFF,TGTGCCAGCAGCTTGATGACAGGAGACTCCTACAATGAGCAGTTCTTC
NA,TRBV29-1,TRBD2,TRBJ2-1,CSYTHGGRITSGRLSSYNEQFF,TGCAGCTATACCCATGGCGGACGCATCACTAGCGGGCGCCTCAGCTCCTACAATGAGCAGTTCTTC
NA,TRBV5-1,NA,TRBJ2-6,CASSPNRRISGANVLTF,TGCGCCAGCAGCCCGAATCGACGCATCTCTGGGGCCAACGTCCTGACTTTC
NA,TRBV30,NA,TRBJ2-2,CAGSGLEINTGELFF,TGTGCCGGCTCGGGACTGGAAATAAACACCGGGGAGCTGTTTTTT
NA,TRBV6-2/TRBV6-3,TRBD2,TRBJ2-5,CASSYSNLAEETQYF,TGTGCCAGCAGTTACTCGAACCTAGCGGAAGAGACCCAGTACTTC
once,TRBV5-1,TRBD1,TRBJ2-7,CASSFVGQGDEQYF,TGCGCCAGCAGCTTCGTTGGACAGGGGGACGAGCAGTACTTC
NA,TRBV4-1,NA,TRBJ2-1,CASSLLGANEQFF,TGCGCCAGCAGCCTGCTAGGGGCGAATGAGCAGTTCTTC
once,TRBV20-1,NA,TRBJ2-1,CSAREVPTVSYNEQFF,TGCAGTGCTAGAGAGGTCCCGACAGTCTCCTACAATGAGCAGTTCTTC
NA,TRBV19,NA,TRBJ2-5,CASSQTGTQETQYF,TGTGCCAGTAGTCAAACAGGTACCCAAGAGACCCAGTACTTC
NA,TRBV6-5,NA,TRBJ1-1,CASSHSFGFVDTEAFF,TGTGCCAGCAGTCACTCTTTCGGGTTTGTGGACACTGAAGCTTTCTTT
NA,TRBV27,NA,TRBJ2-1,CATTSPDSSYNEQFF,TGTGCCACCACCTCACCGGATAGCTCCTACAATGAGCAGTTCTTC
NA,TRBV19,NA,TRBJ2-1,CASSIVGLAASSYNEQFF,TGTGCCAGTAGTATAGTTGGATTGGCGGCAAGCTCCTACAATGAGCAGTTCTTC
NA,TRBV7-9,NA,TRBJ1-6,CASSSLGDGGSPLHF,TGTGCCAGCAGCTCCCTTGGGGACGGGGGGTCACCCCTCCACTTT
NA,TRBV7-6,TRBD1,TRBJ1-1,CASSSRQGQNTEAFF,TGTGCCAGCAGCTCCAGACAGGGGCAGAACACTGAAGCTTTCTTT
NA,TRBV27,TRBD2,TRBJ2-1,CASSFGTTYNEQFF,TGTGCCAGCAGTTTCGGGACTACGTACAATGAGCAGTTCTTC
NA,TRBV28,NA,TRBJ1-5,CASSLHRPQPQHF,TGTGCCAGCAGTTTACACAGACCTCAGCCCCAGCATTTT
NA,TRBV2,TRBD2,TRBJ2-1,CASMGGEGQFF,TGTGCCAGTATGGGGGGGGAAGGGCAGTTCTTC
NA,TRBV19,TRBD2,TRBJ2-5,CASSITSGGPIQETQYF,TGTGCCAGTAGTATCACTAGCGGGGGGCCTATCCAAGAGACCCAGTACTTC
NA,TRBV29-1,NA,TRBJ2-1,CSYNTGISYNEQFF,TGCAGCTACAATACAGGGATCTCCTACAATGAGCAGTTCTTC
NA,TRBV20-1,TRBD2,TRBJ2-3,CSARDLAGASTDTQYF,TGCAGTGCTAGAGATTTAGCGGGGGCTAGCACAGATACGCAGTATTTT